This T cell receptor beta chain was recorded in a study of cytomegalovirus exposure and HLA in healthy donors. This clone appeared many times. V lost 4 bases to trimming and J lost 4 bases, with 16 bases between them. The CDR3 runs 15 residues. Germline CDR1 LGHNA, CDR2 YNFKEQ. 60 Vbeta and 13 Jbeta primers were used in PCR. Assay: immunoSEQ multiplex PCR; the TCRdb copy retains only in-frame clones and omits some. The sample has roughly 140,000 clones, 76% seen once. The V call is TRBV4-2, the J call TRBJ1-1, with D uncertain. The clonotype was recovered from a woman between 35 and 50 years old in good health and CMV-seronegative. Specimen: PBMCs. CDR3 amino acids: CASSPSPRRPTEAFF. CDR3 bases: TGTGCCAGCAGCCCTTCTCCCCGCAGGCCCACTGAAGCTTTCTTT.